The 18 T cell receptor beta chains listed next were all sequenced from one sample in a study of regulatory T cells in long-lasting Graves disease. Documented time point: newly diagnosed GD, antithyroid drugs for less than 3 months. Making the TCR library involved RNA that had been extracted from PBMCs. Arm-PCR with iRepertoire HTBI primers amplified the CDR3 regions for these TCR beta libraries. A single record per CDR3 protein comes from TCRdb applying MiXCR to the multiplex PCR reads. This sample yields fewer than 350,000 distinct CDR3 sequences, of which under 20% are seen a single time; around 36% belongs to the top ten. The sample consisted of peripheral blood mononuclear cells (PBMCs), taken at new diagnosis, from a patient treated with antithyroid drugs. Source of these receptors: a female donor with Graves disease.

Details on this clonotype: One end of the junction fails to match germline, which may point to a read error. This sequence joins TRBV20-1 and TRBJ2-1; 8 nucleotides line up with TRBD1. CDR3 length: 10 residues. CDR1 is DFQATT, CDR2 SNEGSKA, per germline (reference sequence). CDR3: CSATGQGRIF. CDR3 sequence (DNA): TGCAGTGCTACCGGACAGGGCCGAATCTTC.

This clonotype was seen many times. J is TRBJ1-3 and V is TRBV6-5; 8 bases fit TRBD1. V shed 2 bases, J shed 4 bases, and the junction held 7 bases outside the gene matches. The length of the CDR3 is 16 residues. From germline, CDR1 is MNHEY and CDR2 SVGAGI. The CDR3 sequence is CASSYDTGGLGNTIYF. In nucleotides, the CDR3 is TGTGCCAGCAGTTACGACACAGGGGGACTGGGAAACACCATATATTTT.

The sample holds many counts of this clonotype. The V call is TRBV11-2, the J call TRBJ2-3; TRBD1 agrees at 8 bases. The germline CDR1 and CDR2 sequences are SGHAT and FQNNGV. V dropped 2 bases and J dropped 5; count of bases not matched to a gene: 9. The CDR3 loop spans 16 amino acids. CDR3 nucleotides: TGTGCCAGCAGCTTACTTGGCAGGGGGCGCGGAGATACGCAGTATTTT. It specifies CASSLLGRGRGDTQYF.

At least ten counts were recorded for this clonotype. The chain's CDR3 is CASSLFFGTSDNNEQFF. The DNA of the CDR3 is TGTGCCAGCAGTTTATTCTTCGGAACTAGCGATAACAATGAGCAGTTCTTC. J is TRBJ2-1 and V is TRBV28, with 7 bases matching TRBD2. This CDR3 is built from 17 residues. V lost 1 base to trimming and J lost 5 bases; unmatched junction nucleotides: 11. Per the germline V gene, CDR1 is MDHEN and CDR2 is SYDVKM.

This clonotype was counted many times. The chain joins TRBV20-1 to TRBJ2-3; D unclear. CDR1 and CDR2 from the germline V gene are DFQATT and SNEGSKA (reference sequence). V was clipped by 1 base and J by 5 bases, with 13 bases between them. CDR3 length: 14 amino acids. The CDR3 DNA is TGCAGTGCTAGAGCGCCGGACCAAGGAGATACGCAGTATTTT. Its protein is CSARAPDQGDTQYF.

This clonotype came up many times. The J gene is TRBJ2-1, the V gene TRBV28; 7 bases align to TRBD2. CDR1 is MDHEN, CDR2 SYDVKM, per germline. The CDR3 runs to 12 residues. The V and J ends lost 10 bases and 7 bases, in that order; junction bases with no gene match: 7. The CDR3 nucleotides are TGTGCCACCACGGGGGGTAGGAATGAGCAGTTCTTC. This codes for CATTGGRNEQFF.

At least ten counts were recorded for this clonotype. The DNA of the CDR3 is TGTGCCAGCAGTTTACCCTTAGCGGGAGGGCCGATGGAGCAGTACTTC. Translating gives CASSLPLAGGPMEQYF. The V gene is TRBV28, the J gene TRBJ2-7; 11 nucleotides line up with TRBD2. The CDR3 covers 16 residues. The germline gives CDR1 MDHEN, CDR2 SYDVKM. V gave up 2 bases and J gave up 7 bases; unmatched junction bases: 10.

This clonotype was seen a few times. The V and J genes are TRBV25-1 and TRBJ2-5, with D uncertain. The germline V and J ends were trimmed by 4 bases and 2 bases, with 8 bases remaining between them. This CDR3 is 13 amino acids long. CDR1 is MGHDK, CDR2 SYGVNS, per germline. Here the CDR3 DNA reads TGTGCCAGCAGTGCCTTCGCACAAGAGACCCAGTACTTC. It encodes CASSAFAQETQYF.

This clonotype occurred many times. J is TRBJ2-5 and V is TRBV6-2 or TRBV6-3; D unresolved. The CDR3 is made up of 13 amino acids. The germline CDR1 and CDR2 sequences are MNHEY and SVGEGT. The ends were cut back, 5 bases at V and 2 bases at J, with 9 bases in the middle. DNA of the CDR3: TGTGCCAGCAGTGTGCACAGACAAGAGACCCAGTACTTC. Translated, it gives CASSVHRQETQYF.

This clonotype occurred a few times. J is TRBJ2-5 and V is TRBV9; the D is unclear. The CDR3 totals 15 residues. Trimming removed 0 bases from V and 4 bases from J, with 13 bases in between. Per germline, CDR1 SGDLS and CDR2 YYNGEE. The DNA for the CDR3 is TGTGCCAGCAGCGTAGAGGACCGTTCAGTAGAGACCCAGTACTTC. Amino acids: CASSVEDRSVETQYF.

This clonotype was picked up many times. The rearrangement joins TRBV6-1 to TRBJ2-1, with unresolved D. CDR3 length equals 15 residues. In germline, CDR1 is MNHNS, CDR2 SASEGT. The ends were cut back, 8 bases at V and 0 bases at J, with 14 bases in the middle. CDR3 amino acids: CASVQFGGSYNEQFF. The CDR3, as DNA: TGTGCCAGCGTGCAGTTCGGTGGCTCCTACAATGAGCAGTTCTTC.

V is TRBV18 and J is TRBJ2-1, with D tentatively TRBD2 (6 bases). The CDR3 has 14 amino acids. The germline V gene has CDR1 KGHSH and CDR2 LQKENI. V lost 2 bases and J 8 bases, leaving 13 bases between the germline ends. The CDR3 sequence: CASSPRGASDEQFF. In DNA, the CDR3 is TGTGCCAGCTCACCAAGGGGCGCTAGCGATGAGCAGTTCTTC.

The table lists this clonotype with many counts. V gene TRBV12-3 or TRBV12-4 combines with J gene TRBJ2-3; 10 bases map to TRBD2. The CDR3 is made up of 16 amino acids. Germline trimming cut 6 bases from V and 8 bases from J; bases unmatched to any gene: 14. In nucleotides, the CDR3 is TGTGCCAGCAGCCAGACTAGCGGGTCCCCTGCGGGTACGCAGTATTTT. It translates to CASSQTSGSPAGTQYF.

The chain combines TRBV20-1 with TRBJ2-7; 7 bases are shared with TRBD1. The V gene's germline CDR1 is DFQATT and CDR2 SNEGSKA (reference sequence). CDR3 length: 16 amino acids. V shed 0 bases and J 2 bases; nucleotides not matched to a gene: 10. The CDR3 loop is CSARDRTGEITYEQYF. CDR3 coding DNA: TGCAGTGCTAGAGATCGAACAGGGGAAATAACCTACGAGCAGTACTTC.

The table lists this clonotype with a few counts. The V gene is TRBV7-6, the J gene TRBJ2-7, with 8 nucleotides matching TRBD2. The CDR3 has 13 amino acids. Losses at the gene ends were 4 bases for V and 5 bases for J; bases not matched to a gene: 4. CDR1 SGHVS and CDR2 FNYEAQ come from the germline V gene. The CDR3 DNA sequence: TGTGCCAGCAGCTCGGGAGGGCCGAACGAGCAGTACTTC. Amino acid sequence: CASSSGGPNEQYF.

V gene TRBV9 combines with J gene TRBJ2-3; 9 bases match TRBD2. Germline CDR1 reads SGDLS; CDR2 reads YYNGEE. The CDR3 covers 14 residues. V was pared by 5 bases and J by 4 bases, with 5 bases of the junction left unmatched. CDR3 nucleotide sequence: TGTGCCAGCAGTAGCGGGAGTTTTTCAGATACGCAGTATTTT. It yields the protein CASSSGSFSDTQYF.

This clonotype was counted at least ten times. This rearrangement joins TRBV10-3 to TRBJ1-5; 9 bases are shared with TRBD1. The V segment lost 3 bases and the J segment 6 bases; nucleotides outside the gene matches: 6. Per the germline V gene, CDR1 is ENHRY and CDR2 is SYGVKD. The CDR3 consists of 15 residues. The CDR3 region is CAISEATGGGQPQHF. DNA of the CDR3: TGTGCCATCAGTGAAGCGACAGGGGGAGGTCAGCCCCAGCATTTT.

The chain joins TRBV30 to TRBJ2-3; 9 bases are a match to TRBD2. This CDR3 is built from 14 residues. The germline gives CDR1 GTSNPN, CDR2 SVGIG (reference sequence). V shed 1 base and J 2 bases; nucleotides not matched to a gene: 1. CDR3 DNA: TGTGCCTGGAGTGGACTAGCGGTCACAGATACGCAGTATTTT. Amino acids: CAWSGLAVTDTQYF.